The source of this T cell receptor (beta chain) is a study of cytomegalovirus exposure and HLA in healthy donors. Study-level results: The classifier reportedly diagnosed cytomegalovirus status with high specificity and sensitivity. Cytomegalovirus-associated status was assigned to about 160 TCR beta chains. For most TCR sequences rarity was the rule, although some public TCRs occurred in many donors.

CDR1 and CDR2 (germline): MNHEY, SVGAGI. The CDR3 extends over 14 amino acids. V lost 4 bases, J lost 8 bases, and 17 bases lay in between. The table lists this clone with a few counts. Its antigen is not identified. The donors were in the roughly 120-subject validation cohort, distinct from the approximately 670-subject first cohort. Method: immunoSEQ multiplex PCR; TCRdb's copy keeps in-frame clones and lacks some. The data contain about 260,000 clones, 90% of them singletons. The gene calls are TRBV6-5 and TRBJ1-1; a weak D match, TRBD1 (6 bases). The sample taken for sequencing was PBMCs. The receptor was isolated from a young woman in good health and CMV-seronegative. In DNA, the CDR3 is TGTGCCAGCAGTTTAGGGACAAGTACTTTCGAAGCTTTCTTT. This encodes CASSLGTSTFEAFF.